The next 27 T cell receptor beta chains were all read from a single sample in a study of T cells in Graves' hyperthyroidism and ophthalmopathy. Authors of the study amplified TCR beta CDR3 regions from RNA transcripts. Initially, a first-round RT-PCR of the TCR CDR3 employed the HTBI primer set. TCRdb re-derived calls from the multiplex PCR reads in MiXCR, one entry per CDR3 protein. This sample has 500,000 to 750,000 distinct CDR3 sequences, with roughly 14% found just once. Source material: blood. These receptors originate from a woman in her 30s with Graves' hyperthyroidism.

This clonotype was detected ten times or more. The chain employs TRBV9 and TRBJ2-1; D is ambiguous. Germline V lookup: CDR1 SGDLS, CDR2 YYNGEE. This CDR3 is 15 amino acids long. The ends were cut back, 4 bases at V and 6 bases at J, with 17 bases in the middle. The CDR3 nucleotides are TGTGCCAGCAGCCCCCACGGAACCCAGGCCAATGAGCAGTTCTTC. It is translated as CASSPHGTQANEQFF.

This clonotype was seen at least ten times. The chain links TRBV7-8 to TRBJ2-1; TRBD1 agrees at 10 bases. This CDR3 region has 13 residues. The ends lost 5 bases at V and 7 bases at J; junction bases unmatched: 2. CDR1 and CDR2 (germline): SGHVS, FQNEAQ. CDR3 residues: CASSPDRGNEQFF. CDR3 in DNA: TGTGCCAGCAGCCCGGACAGGGGGAATGAGCAGTTCTTC.

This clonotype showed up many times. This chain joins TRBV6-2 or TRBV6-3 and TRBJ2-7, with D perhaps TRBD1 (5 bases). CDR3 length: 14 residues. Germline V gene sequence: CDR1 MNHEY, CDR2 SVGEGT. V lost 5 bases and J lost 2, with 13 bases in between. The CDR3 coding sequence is TGTGCCAGCAGTAGGGGATGGGGTCCCTACGAGCAGTACTTC. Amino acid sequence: CASSRGWGPYEQYF.

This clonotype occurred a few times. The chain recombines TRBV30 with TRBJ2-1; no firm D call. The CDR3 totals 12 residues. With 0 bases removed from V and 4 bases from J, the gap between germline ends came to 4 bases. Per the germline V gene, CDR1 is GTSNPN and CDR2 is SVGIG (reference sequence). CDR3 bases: TGTGCCTGGAGTGTACGTTACAATGAGCAGTTCTTC. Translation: CAWSVRYNEQFF.

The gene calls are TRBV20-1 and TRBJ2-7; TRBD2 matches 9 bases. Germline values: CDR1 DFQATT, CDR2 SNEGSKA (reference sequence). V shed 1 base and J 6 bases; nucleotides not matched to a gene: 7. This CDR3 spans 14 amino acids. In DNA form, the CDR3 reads TGCAGTGCTAGAGGGCTAGCGGGACGCGGCGAGCAGTACTTC. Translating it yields CSARGLAGRGEQYF.

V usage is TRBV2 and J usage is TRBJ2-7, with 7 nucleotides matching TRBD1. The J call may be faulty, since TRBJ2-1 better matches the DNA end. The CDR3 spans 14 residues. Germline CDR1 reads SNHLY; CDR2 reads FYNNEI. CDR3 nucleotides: TGTGCCAGCAGCCGTCAGGGGGAAACCTACGAGCAGTTCTTC. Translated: CASSRQGETYEQFF.

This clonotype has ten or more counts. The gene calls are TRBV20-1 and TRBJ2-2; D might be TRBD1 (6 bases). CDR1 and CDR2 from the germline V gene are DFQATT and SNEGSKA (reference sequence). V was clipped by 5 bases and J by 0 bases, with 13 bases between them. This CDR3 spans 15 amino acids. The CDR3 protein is CSACPGQPNTGELFF. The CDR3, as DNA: TGCAGTGCTTGTCCGGGACAACCGAACACCGGGGAGCTGTTTTTT.

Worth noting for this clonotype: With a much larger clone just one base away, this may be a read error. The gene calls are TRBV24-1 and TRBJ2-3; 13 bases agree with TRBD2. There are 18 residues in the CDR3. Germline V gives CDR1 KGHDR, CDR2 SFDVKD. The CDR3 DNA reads TGTACCACCAGTGATTCCGGACTAGCGGGAGCGGCAACAGATACGCAGTATTTT. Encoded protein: CTTSDSGLAGAATDTQYF.

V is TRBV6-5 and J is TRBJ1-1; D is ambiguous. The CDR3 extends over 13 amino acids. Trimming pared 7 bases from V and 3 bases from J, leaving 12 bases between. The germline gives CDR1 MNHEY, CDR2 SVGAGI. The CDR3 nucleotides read TGTGCCAGCAACGACGTGTGGGACACTGAAGCTTTCTTT. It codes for CASNDVWDTEAFF.

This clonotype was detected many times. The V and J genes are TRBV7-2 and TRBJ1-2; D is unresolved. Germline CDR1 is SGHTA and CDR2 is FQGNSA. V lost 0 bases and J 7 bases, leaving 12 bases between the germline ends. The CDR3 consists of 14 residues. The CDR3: CASSLAIGLLGYTF. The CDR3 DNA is TGTGCCAGCAGCTTAGCCATCGGGCTCCTTGGCTACACCTTC.

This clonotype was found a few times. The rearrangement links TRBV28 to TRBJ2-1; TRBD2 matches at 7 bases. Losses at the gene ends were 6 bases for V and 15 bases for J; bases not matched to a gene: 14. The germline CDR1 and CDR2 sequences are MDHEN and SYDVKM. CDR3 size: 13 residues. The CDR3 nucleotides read TGTGCCAGCAGCCGCTTTGGTGGGGGGGATAGGTTCTTC. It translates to CASSRFGGGDRFF.

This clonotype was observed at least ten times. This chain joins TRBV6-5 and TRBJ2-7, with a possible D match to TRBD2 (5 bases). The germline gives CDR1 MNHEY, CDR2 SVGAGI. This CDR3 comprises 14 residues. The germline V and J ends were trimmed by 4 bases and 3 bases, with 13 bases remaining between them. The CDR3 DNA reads TGTGCCAGCAGTTCCGACGGGGATTTCTACGAGCAGTACTTC. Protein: CASSSDGDFYEQYF.

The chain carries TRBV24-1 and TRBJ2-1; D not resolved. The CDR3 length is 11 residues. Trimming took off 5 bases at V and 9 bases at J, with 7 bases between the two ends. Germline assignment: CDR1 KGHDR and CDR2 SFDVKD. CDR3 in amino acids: CATSVGFEQFF. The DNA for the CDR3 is TGTGCCACCAGTGTGGGGTTTGAGCAGTTCTTC.

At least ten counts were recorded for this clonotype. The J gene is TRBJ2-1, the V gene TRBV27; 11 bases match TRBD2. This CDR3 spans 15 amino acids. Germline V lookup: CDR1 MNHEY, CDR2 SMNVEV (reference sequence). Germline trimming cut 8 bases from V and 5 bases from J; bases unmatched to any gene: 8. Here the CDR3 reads CASQNLAGGNNEQFF. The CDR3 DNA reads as TGTGCCAGCCAAAATCTAGCGGGAGGCAACAATGAGCAGTTCTTC.

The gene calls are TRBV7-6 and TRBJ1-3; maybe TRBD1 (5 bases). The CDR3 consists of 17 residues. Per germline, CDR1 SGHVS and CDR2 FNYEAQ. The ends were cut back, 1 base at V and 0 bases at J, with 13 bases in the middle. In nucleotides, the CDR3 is TGTGCCAGCAGCTTAGAGGTAGAGGGGTACTCTGGAAACACCATATATTTT. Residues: CASSLEVEGYSGNTIYF.

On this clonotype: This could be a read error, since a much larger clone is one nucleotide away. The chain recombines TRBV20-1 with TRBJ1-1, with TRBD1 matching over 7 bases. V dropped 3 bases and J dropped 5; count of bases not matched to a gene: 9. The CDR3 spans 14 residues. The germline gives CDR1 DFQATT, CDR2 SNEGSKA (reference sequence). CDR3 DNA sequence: TGCAGTGCTAGTGACAGGGCTGGTGGGACTGAAGCTTTCTTT. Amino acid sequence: CSASDRAGGTEAFF.

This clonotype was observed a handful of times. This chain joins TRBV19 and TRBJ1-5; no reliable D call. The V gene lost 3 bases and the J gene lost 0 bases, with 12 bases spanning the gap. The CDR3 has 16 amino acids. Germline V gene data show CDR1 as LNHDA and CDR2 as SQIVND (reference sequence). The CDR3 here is CASSIPQGNSNQPQHF. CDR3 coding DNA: TGTGCCAGTAGTATCCCTCAAGGGAATAGCAATCAGCCCCAGCATTTT.

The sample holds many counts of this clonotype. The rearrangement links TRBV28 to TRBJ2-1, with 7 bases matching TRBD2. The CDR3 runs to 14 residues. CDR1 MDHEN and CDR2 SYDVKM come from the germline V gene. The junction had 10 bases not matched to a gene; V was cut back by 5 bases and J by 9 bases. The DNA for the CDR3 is TGTGCCAGCAGTCGACTAGCCGGGGGTGTTGAGCAGTTCTTC. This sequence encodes CASSRLAGGVEQFF.

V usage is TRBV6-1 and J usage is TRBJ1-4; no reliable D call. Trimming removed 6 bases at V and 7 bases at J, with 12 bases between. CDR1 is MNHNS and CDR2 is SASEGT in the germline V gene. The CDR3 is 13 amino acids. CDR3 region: CASSQLGSEKLFF. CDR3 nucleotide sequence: TGTGCCAGCAGCCAGCTCGGGAGTGAAAAACTGTTTTTT.

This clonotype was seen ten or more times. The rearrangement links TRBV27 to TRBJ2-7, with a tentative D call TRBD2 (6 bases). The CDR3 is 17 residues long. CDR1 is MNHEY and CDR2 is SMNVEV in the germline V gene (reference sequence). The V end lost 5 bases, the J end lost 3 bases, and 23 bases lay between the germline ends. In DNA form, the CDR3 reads TGTGCCAGCAGTCTTCGCGGGGACTCAAGAGGGGTCTACGAGCAGTACTTC. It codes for CASSLRGDSRGVYEQYF.

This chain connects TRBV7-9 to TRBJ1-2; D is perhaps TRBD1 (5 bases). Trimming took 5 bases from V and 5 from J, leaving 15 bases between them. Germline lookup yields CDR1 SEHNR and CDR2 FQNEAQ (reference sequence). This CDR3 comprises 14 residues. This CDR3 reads CASSGADARYGYTF. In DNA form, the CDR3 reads TGTGCCAGCAGCGGGGCAGACGCTAGGTATGGCTACACCTTC.

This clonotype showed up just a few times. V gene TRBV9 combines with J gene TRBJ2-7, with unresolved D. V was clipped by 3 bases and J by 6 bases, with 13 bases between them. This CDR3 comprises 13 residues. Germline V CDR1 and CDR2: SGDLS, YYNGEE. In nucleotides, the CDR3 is TGTGCCAGCAGCGCACCCCGACACACCGAGCAGTACTTC. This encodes CASSAPRHTEQYF.

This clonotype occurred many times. DNA for the CDR3: TGTGCCTGGAGAGAGGCGGGTCCCACAGATACGCAGTATTTT. Its translation is CAWREAGPTDTQYF. The rearrangement uses TRBV30 and TRBJ2-3; D perhaps matches TRBD2 (5 bases). In germline, CDR1 is GTSNPN, CDR2 SVGIG (reference sequence). Trimming cost V 3 bases and J 2 bases, with 12 bases left between them. The CDR3 is 14 residues long.

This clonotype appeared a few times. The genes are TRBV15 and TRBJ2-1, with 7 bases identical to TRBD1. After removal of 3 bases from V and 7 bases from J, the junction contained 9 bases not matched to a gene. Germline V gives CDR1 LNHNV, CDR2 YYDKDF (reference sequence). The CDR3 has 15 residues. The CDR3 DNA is TGTGCCACCAGCAGCGCACAGGGGCGCATGAATGAGCAGTTCTTC. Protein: CATSSAQGRMNEQFF.

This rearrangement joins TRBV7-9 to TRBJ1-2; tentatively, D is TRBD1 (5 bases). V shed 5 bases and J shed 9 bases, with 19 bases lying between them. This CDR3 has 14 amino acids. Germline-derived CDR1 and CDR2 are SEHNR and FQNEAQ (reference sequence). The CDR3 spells CASSPGRQESSYTF. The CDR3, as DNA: TGTGCCAGCAGCCCGGGACGCCAGGAGAGTAGCTACACCTTC.

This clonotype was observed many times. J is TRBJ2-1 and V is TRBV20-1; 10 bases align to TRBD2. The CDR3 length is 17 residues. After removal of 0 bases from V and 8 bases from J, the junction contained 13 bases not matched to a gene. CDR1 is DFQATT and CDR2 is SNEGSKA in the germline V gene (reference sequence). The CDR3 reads CSARDVASGRLGDEQFF. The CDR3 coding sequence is TGCAGTGCTAGAGATGTCGCTAGCGGGAGACTCGGGGATGAGCAGTTCTTC.

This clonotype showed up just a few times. DNA of the CDR3: TGCAGTGCTACCCGGGACAGCTATGGCTACACCTTC. Its translation: CSATRDSYGYTF. The chain uses TRBV20-1 and TRBJ1-2, with 7 nucleotides matching TRBD1. The CDR3 runs 12 residues. The J segment lost 4 bases and the V segment lost 4 bases, leaving 3 bases of the junction unmatched. Germline CDR1 DFQATT, CDR2 SNEGSKA (reference sequence).